This paragraph covers one T cell receptor (beta chain) sequence. The antigen is unknown. Germline V gives CDR1 SEHNR, CDR2 FQNEAQ (reference sequence). This CDR3 region has 17 residues. With V trimmed by 1 base and J by 2 bases, 8 bases remained unmatched. TCRdb reprocessed the 5' RACE reads with MiXCR, giving one entry per CDR3 protein. In the table there are approximately 300,000 distinct CDR3 sequences, approximately 9% of which are singletons. This entry belongs to a study of T cells after yellow fever vaccination. Study background: In the case of low-cell-number fractions, SMART-Seq v4 Ultra Low Input was used for preparation. Study-level points and caveats: The booster saw the reappearance of most primary-vaccination clones (roughly 95% CD4, about 88% CD8).

The chain combines TRBV7-9 with TRBJ2-1, with TRBD1 matching over 7 bases. The sequence was collected from a man aged 18 to 30 who received the YFV17D yellow fever vaccine. The source material was PBMCs, sampled on the day of the first yellow fever vaccination. The CDR3: CASSLDRGLPPYNEQFF. The CDR3 coding sequence is TGTGCCAGCAGCTTAGACAGGGGCCTGCCCCCCTACAATGAGCAGTTCTTC.